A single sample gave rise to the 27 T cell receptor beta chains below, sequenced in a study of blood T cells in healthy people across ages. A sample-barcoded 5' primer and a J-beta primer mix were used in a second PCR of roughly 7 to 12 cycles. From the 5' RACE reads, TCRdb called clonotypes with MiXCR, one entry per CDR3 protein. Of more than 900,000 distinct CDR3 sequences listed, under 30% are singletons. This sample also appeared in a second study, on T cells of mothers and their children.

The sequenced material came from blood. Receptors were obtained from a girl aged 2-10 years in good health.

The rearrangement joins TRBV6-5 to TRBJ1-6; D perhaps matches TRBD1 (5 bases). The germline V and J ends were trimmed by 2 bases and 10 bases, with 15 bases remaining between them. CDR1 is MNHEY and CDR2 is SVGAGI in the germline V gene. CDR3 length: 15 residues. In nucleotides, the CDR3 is TGTGCCAGCAGTTACATATCTGGGGCGAACTCACCCCTCCACTTT. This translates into CASSYISGANSPLHF.

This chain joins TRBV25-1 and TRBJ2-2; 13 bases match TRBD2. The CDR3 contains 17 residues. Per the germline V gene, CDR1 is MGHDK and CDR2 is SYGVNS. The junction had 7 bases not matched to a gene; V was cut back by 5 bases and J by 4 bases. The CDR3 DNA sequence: TGTGCCAGCAGTACACTAGCGGGAGGGCCGCGCACCGGGGAGCTGTTTTTT. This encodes CASSTLAGGPRTGELFF.

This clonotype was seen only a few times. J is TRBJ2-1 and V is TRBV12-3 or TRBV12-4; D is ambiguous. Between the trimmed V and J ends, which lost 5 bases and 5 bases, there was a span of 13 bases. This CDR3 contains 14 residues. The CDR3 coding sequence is TGTGCCAGCAGTCCAGAGTGGGTAAACAATGAGCAGTTCTTC. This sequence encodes CASSPEWVNNEQFF.

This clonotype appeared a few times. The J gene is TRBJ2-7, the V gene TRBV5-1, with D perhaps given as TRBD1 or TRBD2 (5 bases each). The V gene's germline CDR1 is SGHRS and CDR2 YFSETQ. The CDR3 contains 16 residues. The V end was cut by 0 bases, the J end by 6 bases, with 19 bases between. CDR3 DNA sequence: TGCGCCAGCAGCTTGGTTTATCCGGGACCCCCTCCCGAGCAGTACTTC. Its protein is CASSLVYPGPPPEQYF.

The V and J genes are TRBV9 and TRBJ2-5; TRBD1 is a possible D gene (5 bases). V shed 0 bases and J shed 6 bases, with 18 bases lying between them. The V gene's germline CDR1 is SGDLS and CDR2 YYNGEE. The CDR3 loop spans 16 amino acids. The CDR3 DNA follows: TGTGCCAGCAGCGTAGCGGTCGGGCAGGGTTTGCAGACCCAGTACTTC. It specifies CASSVAVGQGLQTQYF.

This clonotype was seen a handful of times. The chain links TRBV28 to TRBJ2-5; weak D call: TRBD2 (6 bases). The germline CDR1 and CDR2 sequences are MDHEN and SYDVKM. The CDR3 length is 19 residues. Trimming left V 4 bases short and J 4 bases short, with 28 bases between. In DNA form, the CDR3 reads TGTGCCAGCAGTTACTTTAGCAGGAGGGGCGAAATTGGGGGAGAGACCCAGTACTTC. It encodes CASSYFSRRGEIGGETQYF.

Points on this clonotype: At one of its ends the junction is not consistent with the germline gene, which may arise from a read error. CDR3 sequence: CASNERTATQAQYF. The CDR3 coding sequence is TGTGCCAGCAATGAAAGGACGGCCACCCAGGCCCAGTACTTC. The rearrangement uses TRBV2 and TRBJ2-5; D unresolved. Germline CDR1 is SNHLY and CDR2 is FYNNEI. This CDR3 region has 14 residues.

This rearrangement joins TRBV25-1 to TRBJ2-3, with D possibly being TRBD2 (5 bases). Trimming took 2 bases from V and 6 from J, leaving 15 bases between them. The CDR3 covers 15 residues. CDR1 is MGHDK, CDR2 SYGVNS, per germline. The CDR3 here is CASSEAGGRMDTQYF. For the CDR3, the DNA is TGTGCCAGCAGTGAAGCTGGAGGACGGATGGATACGCAGTATTTT. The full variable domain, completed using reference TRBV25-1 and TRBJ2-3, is EADIYQTPRYLVIGTGKKITLECSQTMGHDKMYWYQQDPGMELHLIHYSYGVNSTEKGDLSSESTVSRIRTEHFPLTLESARPSHTSQYLCASSEAGGRMDTQYFGPGTRLTVL.

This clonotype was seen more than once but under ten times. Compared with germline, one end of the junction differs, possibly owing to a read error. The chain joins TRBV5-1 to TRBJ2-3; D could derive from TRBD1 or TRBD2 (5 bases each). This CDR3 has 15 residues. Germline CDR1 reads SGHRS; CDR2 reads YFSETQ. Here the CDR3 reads CASSLAGASTDTQYF. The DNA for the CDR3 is TGTGCCAGCAGCTTAGCCGGGGCTAGCACAGATACGCAGTATTTT. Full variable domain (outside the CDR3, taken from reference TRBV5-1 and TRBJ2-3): KAGVTQTPRYLIKTRGQQVTLSCSPISGHRSVSWYQQTPGQGLQFLFEYFSETQRNKGNFPGRFSGRQFSNSRSEMNVSTLELGDSALYLCASSLAGASTDTQYFGPGTRLTVL.

As DNA, the CDR3 is TGTGCCAGCAGCCAAAACTTCGGCCCAGAACGGACTAACAATGAGCAGTTCTTC. Amino acid sequence: CASSQNFGPERTNNEQFF. This chain links TRBV3-1 with TRBJ2-1; the D gene is possibly TRBD2 (6 bases). With 2 bases removed from V and 5 bases from J, the gap between germline ends came to 22 bases. This CDR3 is built from 18 residues. The germline V gene has CDR1 LGHDT and CDR2 YNNKEL (reference sequence).

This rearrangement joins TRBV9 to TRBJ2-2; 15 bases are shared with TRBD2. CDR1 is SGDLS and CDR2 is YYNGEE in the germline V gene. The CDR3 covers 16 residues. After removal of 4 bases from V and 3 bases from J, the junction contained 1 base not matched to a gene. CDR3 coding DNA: TGTGCCAGCAGCTGGACTAGCGGGGGGGACACCGGGGAGCTGTTTTTT. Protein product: CASSWTSGGDTGELFF.

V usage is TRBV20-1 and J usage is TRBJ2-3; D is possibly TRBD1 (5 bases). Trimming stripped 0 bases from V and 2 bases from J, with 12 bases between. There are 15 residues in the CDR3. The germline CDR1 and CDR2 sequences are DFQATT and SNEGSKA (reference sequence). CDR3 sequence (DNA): TGCAGTGCTAGAGATCCCCTAGGGGACACAGATACGCAGTATTTT. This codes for CSARDPLGDTDTQYF.

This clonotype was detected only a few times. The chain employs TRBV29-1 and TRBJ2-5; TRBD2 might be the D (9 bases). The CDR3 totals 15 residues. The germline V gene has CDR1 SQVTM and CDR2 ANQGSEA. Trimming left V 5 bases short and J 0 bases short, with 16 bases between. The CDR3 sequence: CSVRTGTSYQETQYF. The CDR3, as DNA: TGCAGCGTTCGGACAGGGACTAGCTACCAAGAGACCCAGTACTTC.

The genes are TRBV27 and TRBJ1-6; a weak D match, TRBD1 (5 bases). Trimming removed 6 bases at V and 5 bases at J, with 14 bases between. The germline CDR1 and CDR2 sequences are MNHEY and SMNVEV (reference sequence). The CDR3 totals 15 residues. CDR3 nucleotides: TGTGCCAGCAGAACCGGGACTCTCCATAATTCACCCCTCCACTTT. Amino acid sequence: CASRTGTLHNSPLHF.

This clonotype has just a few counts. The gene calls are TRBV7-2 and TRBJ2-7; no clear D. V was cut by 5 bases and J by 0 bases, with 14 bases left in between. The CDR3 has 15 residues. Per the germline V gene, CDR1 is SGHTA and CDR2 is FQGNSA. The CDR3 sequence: CASSIYMGPSYEQYF. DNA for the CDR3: TGTGCCAGCAGCATTTACATGGGTCCCTCCTACGAGCAGTACTTC.

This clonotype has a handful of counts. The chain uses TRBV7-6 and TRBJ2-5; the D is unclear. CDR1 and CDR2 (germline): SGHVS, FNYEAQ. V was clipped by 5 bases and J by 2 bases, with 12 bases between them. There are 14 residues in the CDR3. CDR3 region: CASSRGLLQETQYF. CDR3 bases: TGTGCCAGCAGCCGTGGGTTACTACAAGAGACCCAGTACTTC. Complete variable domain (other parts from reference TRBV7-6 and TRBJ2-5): GAGVSQSPRYKVTKRGQDVALRCDPISGHVSLYWYRQALGQGPEFLTYFNYEAQQDKSGLPNDRFSAERPEGSISTLTIQRTEQRDSAMYRCASSRGLLQETQYFGPGTRLLVL.

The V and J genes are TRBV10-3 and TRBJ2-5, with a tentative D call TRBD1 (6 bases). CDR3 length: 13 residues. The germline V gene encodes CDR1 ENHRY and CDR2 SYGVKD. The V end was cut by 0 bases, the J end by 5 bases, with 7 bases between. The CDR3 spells CAISESQGETQYF. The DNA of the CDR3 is TGTGCCATCAGTGAGTCGCAGGGGGAGACCCAGTACTTC.

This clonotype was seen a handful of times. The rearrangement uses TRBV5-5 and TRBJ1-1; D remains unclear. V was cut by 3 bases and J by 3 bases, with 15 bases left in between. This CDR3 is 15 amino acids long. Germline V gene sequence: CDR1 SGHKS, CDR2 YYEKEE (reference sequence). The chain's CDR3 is CASSSFTRPYTEAFF. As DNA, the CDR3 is TGTGCCAGCAGCTCATTTACCCGGCCATACACTGAAGCTTTCTTT.

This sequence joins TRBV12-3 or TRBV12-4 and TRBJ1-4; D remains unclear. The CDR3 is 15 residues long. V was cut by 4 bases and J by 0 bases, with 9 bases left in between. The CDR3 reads CASSYWAATNEKLFF. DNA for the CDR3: TGTGCCAGCAGTTACTGGGCAGCAACTAATGAAAAACTGTTTTTT.

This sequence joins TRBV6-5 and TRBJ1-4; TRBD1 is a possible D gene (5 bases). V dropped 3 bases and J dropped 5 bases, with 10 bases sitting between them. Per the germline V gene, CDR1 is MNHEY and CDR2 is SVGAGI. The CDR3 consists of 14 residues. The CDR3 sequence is CASSYNRWNEKLFF. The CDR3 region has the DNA TGTGCCAGCAGTTATAACAGGTGGAATGAAAAACTGTTTTTT.

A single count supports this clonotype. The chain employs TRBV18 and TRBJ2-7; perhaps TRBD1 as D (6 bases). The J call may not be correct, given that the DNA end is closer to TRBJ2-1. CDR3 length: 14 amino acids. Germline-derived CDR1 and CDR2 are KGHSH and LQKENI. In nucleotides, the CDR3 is TGTGCCAGCTCTCCGCGGACAGACTACAATGAGCAGTTCTTC. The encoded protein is CASSPRTDYNEQFF.

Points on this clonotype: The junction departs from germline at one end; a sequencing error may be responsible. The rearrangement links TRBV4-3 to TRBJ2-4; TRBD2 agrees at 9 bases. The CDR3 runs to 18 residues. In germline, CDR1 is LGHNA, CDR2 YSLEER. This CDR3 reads CASRQDPAGGPGKNIQYF. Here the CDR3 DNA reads TGCGCCAGCAGACAAGATCCAGCGGGGGGACCTGGCAAAAACATTCAGTACTTC.

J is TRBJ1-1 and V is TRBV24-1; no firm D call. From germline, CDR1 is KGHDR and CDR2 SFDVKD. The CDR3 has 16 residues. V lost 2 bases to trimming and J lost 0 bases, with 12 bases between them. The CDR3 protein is CATSDSTPGMNTEAFF. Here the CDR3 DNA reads TGTGCCACCAGTGATTCAACGCCGGGTATGAACACTGAAGCTTTCTTT.

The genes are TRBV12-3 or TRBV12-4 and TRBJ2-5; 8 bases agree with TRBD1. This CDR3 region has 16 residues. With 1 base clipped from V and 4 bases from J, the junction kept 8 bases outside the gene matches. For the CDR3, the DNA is TGTGCCAGCAGTTTAGATGCAGGGGGCATTGGAGAGACCCAGTACTTC. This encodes CASSLDAGGIGETQYF.

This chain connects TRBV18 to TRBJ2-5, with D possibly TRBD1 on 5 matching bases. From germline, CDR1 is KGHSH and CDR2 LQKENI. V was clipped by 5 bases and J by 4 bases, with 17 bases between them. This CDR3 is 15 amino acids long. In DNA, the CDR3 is TGTGCCAGCTCAGAAAACGTAAAGGGGCGAGAGACCCAGTACTTC. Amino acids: CASSENVKGRETQYF. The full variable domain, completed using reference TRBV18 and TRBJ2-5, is NAGVMQNPRHLVRRRGQEARLRCSPMKGHSHVYWYRQLPEEGLKFMVYLQKENIIDESGMPKERFSAEFPKEGPSILRIQQVVRGDSAAYFCASSENVKGRETQYFGPGTRLLVL.

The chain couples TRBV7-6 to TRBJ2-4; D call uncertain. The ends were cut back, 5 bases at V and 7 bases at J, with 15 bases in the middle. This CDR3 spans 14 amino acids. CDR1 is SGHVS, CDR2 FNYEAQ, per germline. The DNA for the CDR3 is TGTGCCAGCAGCCCGACGCCTATTGGGAACATTCAGTACTTC. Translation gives CASSPTPIGNIQYF.

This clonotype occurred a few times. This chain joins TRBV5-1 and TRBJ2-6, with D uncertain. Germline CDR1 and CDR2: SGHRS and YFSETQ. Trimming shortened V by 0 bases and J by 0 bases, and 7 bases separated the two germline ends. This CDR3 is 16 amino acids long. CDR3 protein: CASSLGTFSGANVLTF. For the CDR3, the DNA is TGCGCCAGCAGCTTGGGTACATTCTCTGGGGCCAACGTCCTGACTTTC.